Below are 18 T cell receptor beta chains sequenced from a single sample in a study of blood T cells in healthy people across ages. The use of a sample-barcoded 5' primer and a J-beta primer mix characterized a second PCR of 7 to 11 cycles. TCRdb re-derived calls from the 5' RACE reads in MiXCR, one entry per CDR3 protein. In the table there are about 1.1 million distinct CDR3 sequences, under 40% of which are singletons. Sample: blood. The origin of the receptors is a man aged 18-30 years in good health.

The rearrangement links TRBV29-1 to TRBJ1-1; TRBD1 might be the D (5 bases). Trimming cost V 7 bases and J 6 bases, with 12 bases left between them. CDR3 length equals 11 residues. Looked up from germline, CDR1 is SQVTM and CDR2 is ANQGSEA. The CDR3: CSGASGAEAFF. The CDR3 region has the DNA TGCAGCGGGGCGTCGGGGGCTGAAGCTTTCTTT.

This clonotype was counted many times. The J gene is TRBJ2-3, the V gene TRBV6-2 or TRBV6-3; D uncertain. Germline assignment: CDR1 MNHEY and CDR2 SVGEGT. Trimming shortened V by 4 bases and J by 7 bases, and 21 bases separated the two germline ends. This CDR3 is built from 16 residues. Here the CDR3 DNA reads TGTGCCAGCAGTTCGGTTACTCAGATCCCCCAGCATACGCAGTATTTT. Translated, it gives CASSSVTQIPQHTQYF.

The sample holds a few counts of this clonotype. The chain carries TRBV5-5 and TRBJ1-4, with D perhaps matching TRBD1 (5 bases). V gave up 3 bases and J gave up 1 base, with 13 bases separating them. This CDR3 is 16 amino acids long. The V gene's germline CDR1 is SGHKS and CDR2 YYEKEE (reference sequence). CDR3 bases: TGTGCCAGCAGCTCTGCGGGACCCCAAACTAATGAAAAACTGTTTTTT. Protein: CASSSAGPQTNEKLFF.

To note about this clonotype: A much larger clone lies a single base off, so this may be a read error. This chain uses TRBV6-2 or TRBV6-3 with TRBJ2-1, with 12 bases lining up with TRBD2. The J call is in doubt because the DNA end fits TRBJ2-7 better. The CDR3 is 16 residues long. Germline loops: CDR1 MNHEY, CDR2 SVGEGT. The CDR3 reads CASSYTSGGSYNEQYF. DNA of the CDR3: TGTGCCAGCAGTTACACTAGCGGGGGGTCCTACAATGAGCAGTACTTC.

The chain links TRBV6-6 to TRBJ1-5, with D maybe TRBD1 (6 bases). Germline V lookup: CDR1 MNHNY, CDR2 SVGAGI (reference sequence). V dropped 5 bases and J dropped 9 bases, with 23 bases sitting between them. The CDR3 runs 16 residues. The CDR3 nucleotides read TGTGCCAGCAGTCTCCTTAGGACAGCAGGACCGCGGCCCCAGCATTTT. Translated, it gives CASSLLRTAGPRPQHF.

The chain is built from TRBV6-6 and TRBJ1-2; D is unclear. The V end lost 5 bases, the J end lost 4 bases, and 14 bases lay between the germline ends. This CDR3 region has 14 residues. Germline CDR1 MNHNY, CDR2 SVGAGI (reference sequence). As DNA, the CDR3 is TGTGCCAGCAGTGATGACGACGGAGGCTATGGCTACACCTTC. This gives the protein CASSDDDGGYGYTF.

This clonotype was picked up one time. One end of the junction is discordant with germline, which a read error may explain. The genes are TRBV7-9 and TRBJ2-4; tentatively, D is TRBD1 or TRBD2 (5 bases each). Near its end, the DNA agrees better with TRBJ2-5, so the J call may be wrong. From germline, CDR1 is SEHNR and CDR2 FQNEAQ (reference sequence). The length of the CDR3 is 15 residues. The CDR3 region has the DNA TGTGCCGGCAGCGATACGAACGGGGCACAAGAGACCCAGTACTTC. Translated: CAGSDTNGAQETQYF.

This clonotype was seen a few times. V is TRBV20-1 and J is TRBJ2-1, with 12 bases identical to TRBD2. The CDR3 spans 16 residues. The V segment lost 7 bases and the J segment 3 bases; nucleotides outside the gene matches: 10. Per germline, CDR1 DFQATT and CDR2 SNEGSKA (reference sequence). The CDR3 DNA reads as TGCAGTGTCTCGTCCACTAGCGGGGGGCACTACAATGAGCAGTTCTTC. The encoded protein is CSVSSTSGGHYNEQFF.

V and J are TRBV6-8 and TRBJ2-1; the D gene is possibly TRBD1 (6 bases). This CDR3 is 19 amino acids long. Germline V lookup: CDR1 MNHGY, CDR2 SAAAGT. V was pared by 0 bases and J by 10 bases, with 28 bases between. CDR3 protein: CASSYSSASARGNVYEQFF. The CDR3 nucleotides are TGTGCCAGCAGTTACTCGAGTGCCTCAGCCAGGGGCAACGTCTACGAGCAGTTCTTC.

The chain recombines TRBV12-5 with TRBJ1-3, with D perhaps TRBD1 (5 bases). Germline-derived CDR1 and CDR2 are LGHNT and FRNRAP. Trimming pared 0 bases from V and 0 bases from J, leaving 12 bases between. There are 17 residues in the CDR3. In nucleotides, the CDR3 is TGTGCTAGTGGTTTGGTGCTCTCAGGGTCCTCTGGAAACACCATATATTTT. Amino acid sequence: CASGLVLSGSSGNTIYF.

This sequence joins TRBV6-1 and TRBJ2-7, with 9 positions matching TRBD1. J gave up 7 bases and V 6 bases, and 19 bases lay outside the gene matches. Germline V gene data show CDR1 as MNHNS and CDR2 as SASEGT. The CDR3 has 17 residues. CDR3 in amino acids: CASSRGSPGQGYNEQYF. The CDR3 DNA sequence: TGTGCCAGCAGCCGAGGCTCACCGGGACAGGGATACAATGAGCAGTACTTC.

The chain carries TRBV20-1 and TRBJ1-2; D not certain. The germline V gene encodes CDR1 DFQATT and CDR2 SNEGSKA (reference sequence). V gave up 7 bases and J gave up 5 bases, with 20 bases separating them. This CDR3 is built from 14 residues. DNA of the CDR3: TGCAGTGTTCCCGTGAGGAAAGGAGCGTATGGCTACACCTTC. Its translation: CSVPVRKGAYGYTF.

The rearrangement joins TRBV5-1 to TRBJ1-1; D is ambiguous. Trimming cost V 0 bases and J 7 bases, with 13 bases left between them. Germline V CDR1 and CDR2: SGHRS, YFSETQ. The CDR3 totals 14 residues. This CDR3 reads CASSLASFRGEAFF. In DNA form, the CDR3 reads TGCGCCAGCAGCTTGGCCTCCTTCAGAGGTGAAGCTTTCTTT.

This clonotype was counted between two and nine times. The rearrangement uses TRBV5-1 and TRBJ2-5, with TRBD1 matching 10 bases. The ends lost 2 bases at V and 1 base at J; junction bases unmatched: 8. Germline lookup yields CDR1 SGHRS and CDR2 YFSETQ. The CDR3 has 17 amino acids. The CDR3 coding sequence is TGCGCCAGCAGCTTTGGATTGGACAGGGGGGCCCAAGAGACCCAGTACTTC. This translates into CASSFGLDRGAQETQYF.

V gene TRBV7-7 combines with J gene TRBJ1-1; D remains unclear. This CDR3 comprises 15 residues. CDR1 SSHAT and CDR2 FNYEAQ come from the germline V gene (reference sequence). Trimming removed 5 bases at V and 1 base at J, with 14 bases between. In nucleotides, the CDR3 is TGTGCCAGCAGCCCTGTGGTGGCACGGAACACTGAAGCTTTCTTT. Residues: CASSPVVARNTEAFF.

The gene calls are TRBV20-1 and TRBJ2-3; possible D gene TRBD1, 6 bases. The V and J ends lost 5 bases and 2 bases respectively, with 23 bases between them. Germline CDR1 DFQATT, CDR2 SNEGSKA (reference sequence). CDR3 length: 17 amino acids. The CDR3 sequence is CSAGGQGSLRTTDTQYF. Here the CDR3 DNA reads TGCAGTGCTGGGGGCCAGGGGAGTTTGAGGACCACAGATACGCAGTATTTT.

A few counts support this clonotype. The chain recombines TRBV12-3 or TRBV12-4 with TRBJ1-1; a possible D gene is TRBD1 (5 bases). Trimming removed 7 bases at V and 7 bases at J, with 25 bases between. This CDR3 has 16 residues. This chain's CDR3 is CASTLKRRGRKYEAFF. The CDR3 nucleotides read TGTGCCAGCACCTTAAAAAGGCGGGGGAGGAAATATGAAGCTTTCTTT.

Only one count was recorded for this clonotype. The V call is TRBV14, the J call TRBJ2-5, with 9 bases lining up with TRBD2. The germline gives CDR1 SGHDN, CDR2 FVKESK. The CDR3 is made up of 15 amino acids. The junction had 14 bases not matched to a gene; V was cut back by 4 bases and J by 11 bases. The CDR3 loop reads CASSPTSGGGNEQYF. CDR3 bases: TGTGCCAGCAGCCCGACTAGCGGTGGGGGAAATGAGCAGTACTTC.